One and the same sample provided the 10 T cell receptor beta chains below, sequenced in a study of blood T cell repertoires in COVID-19. Generated by immunoSEQ multiplex PCR, the TCRdb table keeps only in-frame clones and is missing some. The data contain approximately 120,000 clones, around 80% of them singletons. Sequenced input: peripheral blood. Source of these receptors: a man at least 80 years old with active or convalescent COVID-19.

This clone showed up just a few times. CDR3 sequence reads: CASSWGQGADSPLHF. The CDR3 DNA reads TGTGCCAGCAGCTGGGGACAGGGGGCTGATTCACCCCTCCACTTT. V and J are TRBV7-2 and TRBJ1-6; 12 bases map to TRBD1. Germline assignment: CDR1 SGHTA and CDR2 FQGNSA. This CDR3 region has 15 residues. Unmatched junction bases numbered 3, after V lost 4 bases and J lost 8 bases.

Points on this clone: The junction differs from germline at one of its ends, possibly a read error. The CDR3 region has the DNA TGTGCTAGCAGCCCCGGGACAGGGGAATCCGAGACCCAGTACTTC. Protein: CASSPGTGESETQYF. V is TRBV7-7 and J is TRBJ2-5, with 10 bases identical to TRBD1. This CDR3 is 15 amino acids long. Germline V CDR1 and CDR2: SSHAT, FNYEAQ (reference sequence).

The V gene is TRBV6-5, the J gene TRBJ1-2; 8 nucleotides agree with TRBD1. CDR3 length: 12 amino acids. CDR1 MNHEY and CDR2 SVGAGI come from the germline V gene. With V trimmed by 6 bases and J by 6 bases, 3 bases remained unmatched. The CDR3 spells CASRNRGDGYTF. Written as DNA, the CDR3 is TGTGCCAGCAGGAACAGGGGGGATGGCTACACCTTC.

This chain joins TRBV7-9 and TRBJ2-2; a possible D gene is TRBD1 (5 bases). This CDR3 spans 16 amino acids. Trimming cost V 0 bases and J 3 bases, with 11 bases left between them. CDR1 and CDR2 (germline): SEHNR, FQNEAQ (reference sequence). CDR3 sequence reads: CASSLAATVYTGELFF. CDR3 DNA sequence: TGTGCCAGCAGCTTAGCAGCGACAGTATACACCGGGGAGCTGTTTTTT.

This chain uses TRBV11-2 with TRBJ2-5; tentative D call: TRBD1 (6 bases). Germline loops: CDR1 SGHAT, CDR2 FQNNGV. Trimming cost V 1 base and J 5 bases, with 11 bases left between them. CDR3 size: 14 residues. The CDR3 bases are TGTGCCAGCAGCTTAGGGAGTAGGGGGGAGACCCAGTACTTC. Its protein product is CASSLGSRGETQYF.

This rearrangement joins TRBV6-5 to TRBJ2-7, with TRBD1 as a possible D gene (5 bases). The CDR3 has 15 residues. The germline gives CDR1 MNHEY, CDR2 SVGAGI. Trimming shortened V by 0 bases and J by 3 bases, and 12 bases separated the two germline ends. The CDR3 region has the DNA TGTGCCAGCAGTTACTCTGATTCTGGACACTACGAGCAGTACTTC. Protein product: CASSYSDSGHYEQYF.

J is TRBJ1-2 and V is TRBV28; D remains unclear. CDR1 and CDR2 from the germline V gene are MDHEN and SYDVKM. The CDR3 is made up of 12 amino acids. V lost 2 bases to trimming and J lost 8 bases, with 9 bases between them. The CDR3 loop reads CASSLPAEGYTF. In DNA, the CDR3 is TGTGCCAGCAGTTTACCTGCTGAGGGCTACACCTTC.

The chain employs TRBV4-1 and TRBJ2-5, with D possibly being TRBD2 (5 bases). Germline V gene lookup returns CDR1 MGHRA and CDR2 YSYEKL. V lost 7 bases and J 2 bases, leaving 17 bases between the germline ends. The CDR3 runs to 15 residues. This CDR3 is CASTHGGGLQETQYF. The CDR3 nucleotides read TGCGCCAGCACCCACGGCGGAGGTTTGCAAGAGACCCAGTACTTC.

This clone was counted once. The CDR3 loop is CASSPSGGAGVSYNEQFF. As DNA, the CDR3 is TGTGCCAGCAGCCCCTCCGGTGGAGCGGGGGTCTCCTACAATGAGCAGTTCTTC. J is TRBJ2-1 and V is TRBV14; TRBD2 aligns across 8 bases. The CDR3 totals 18 residues. The V and J ends lost 4 bases and 0 bases, in that order; junction bases with no gene match: 11. From germline, CDR1 is SGHDN and CDR2 FVKESK.

The gene calls are TRBV6-2 or TRBV6-3 and TRBJ1-1; 9 bases agree with TRBD1. Germline CDR1 MNHEY, CDR2 SVGEGT. The junction had 10 bases not matched to a gene; V was cut back by 0 bases and J by 8 bases. The CDR3 extends over 16 amino acids. Here the CDR3 reads CASSYSGTGPLREAFF. The CDR3 DNA sequence: TGTGCCAGCAGTTACTCCGGGACAGGGCCCTTACGGGAAGCTTTCTTT.